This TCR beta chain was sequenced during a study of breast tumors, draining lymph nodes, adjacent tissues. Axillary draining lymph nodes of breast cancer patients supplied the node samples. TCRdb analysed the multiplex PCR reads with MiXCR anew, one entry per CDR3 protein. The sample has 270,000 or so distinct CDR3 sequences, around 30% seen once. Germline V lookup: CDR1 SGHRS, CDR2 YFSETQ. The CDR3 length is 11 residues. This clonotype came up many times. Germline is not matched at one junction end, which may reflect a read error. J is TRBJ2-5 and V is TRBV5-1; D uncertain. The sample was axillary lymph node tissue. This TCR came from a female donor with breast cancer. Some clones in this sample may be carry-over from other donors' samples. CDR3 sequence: CASSQQETQYF. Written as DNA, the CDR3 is TGTGCCAGCAGCCAACAAGAGACCCAGTACTTC.